The text below deals with one T cell receptor beta chain. Its antigen is as yet unknown. Unique molecular identifiers tagged the TCR beta cDNA libraries. MiXCR was run by TCRdb on the PCR reads, yielding one entry per CDR3 protein. This sample has roughly 400,000 distinct CDR3 sequences; about 39% occur once, and the top ten carry about 8%. This entry is derived from a study of post-analysis software for immune sequencing data. The study, taken as a whole, reports: When the samples were clustered directly with F measure, those that had been prepared in the same batch showed strong co-clustering. The study found significantly lower normalized Chao1 diversity in multiple sclerosis patients than in controls. Roughly 5 TRBV segments, TRBV5-6, TRBV5-1 and TRBV20-1 among them, were found more frequent in patients than controls.

CDR3 length: 15 amino acids. With 5 bases removed from V and 5 bases from J, the gap between germline ends came to 18 bases. From germline, CDR1 is PRHDT and CDR2 FYEKMQ (reference sequence). Sequencing was carried out using blood. This TCR derives from a girl aged 2 to 9 with multiple sclerosis. This rearrangement joins TRBV13 to TRBJ2-5; D is possibly TRBD2 (6 bases). As DNA, the CDR3 is TGTGCCAGCAGCACCTCGGGGGATGGGTGGGAGACCCAGTACTTC. Its translation: CASSTSGDGWETQYF.